A selection of T cell receptor beta chains follows, all from one sample in a study of T cell repertoires and HLA-DP antigens. The data were produced by immunoSEQ multiplex PCR, yet TCRdb's version contains in-frame clones alone and is incomplete. This sample has 700 or so clones, with 45% to 70% found just once. Sequencing was done on a sample of alloreactive CD137+ CD4+ T cells from cultured PBMCs. The receptors stem from a woman under 30 in good health and CMV-seronegative. The CDR3 runs from the conserved cysteine through the conserved F or W. The D gene is left open where the match is weak. Only part of the rows carry a size: once, few, many, or a class if the clone is expanded.

TRBJ1-1 | - | - | 16 | TRBV4-2 | TGTGCCAGCAGCCAAGCACGGGGAGTGGAGAACACTGAAGCTTTCTTT | CASSQARGVENTEAFF
TRBJ1-5 | few | - | 14 | TRBV28 | TGTGCCAGCGTCATGGGCAGACTCAATCAGCCCCAGCATTTT | CASVMGRLNQPQHF
TRBJ2-7 | few | - | 14 | TRBV6-5 | TGTGCCAGCATCTCGGCCCGGGGCTCCTACGAGCAGTACTTC | CASISARGSYEQYF
TRBJ2-5 | - | - | 12 | TRBV4-1 | TGCGCCAGCAGCGAAGTCCGAGAGACCCAGTACTTC | CASSEVRETQYF
TRBJ1-6 | few | - | 12 | TRBV11-2 | TGTGCCAGCAGCTTCCCAAATTCACCCCTCCACTTT | CASSFPNSPLHF
TRBJ2-5 | large | - | 16 | TRBV5-1 | TGCGCCAGCAGCACTTGGATGGGCAGGGCTCAAGAGACCCAGTACTTC | CASSTWMGRAQETQYF
TRBJ2-3 | - | - | 19 | TRBV4-3 | TGCGCCAGCAGCCAAGGTGAAAGAGCGGCCCTTGGGGGCACAGATACGCAGTATTTT | CASSQGERAALGGTDTQYF
TRBJ1-2 | - | TRBD1 | 15 | TRBV10-2 | TGCGCCAGCAGCCCCTGGACAGGGATTAACTATGGCTACACCTTC | CASSPWTGINYGYTF
TRBJ1-2 | large | - | 15 | TRBV28 | TGTGCCAGCAGTTCCCCCCCGGGTCGGGGCGTTGGCTACACCTTC | CASSSPPGRGVGYTF
TRBJ2-1 | few | - | 14 | TRBV13 | TGTGCCAGCAGCTCACCTCGAGGACCCAATGAGCAGTTCTTC | CASSSPRGPNEQFF